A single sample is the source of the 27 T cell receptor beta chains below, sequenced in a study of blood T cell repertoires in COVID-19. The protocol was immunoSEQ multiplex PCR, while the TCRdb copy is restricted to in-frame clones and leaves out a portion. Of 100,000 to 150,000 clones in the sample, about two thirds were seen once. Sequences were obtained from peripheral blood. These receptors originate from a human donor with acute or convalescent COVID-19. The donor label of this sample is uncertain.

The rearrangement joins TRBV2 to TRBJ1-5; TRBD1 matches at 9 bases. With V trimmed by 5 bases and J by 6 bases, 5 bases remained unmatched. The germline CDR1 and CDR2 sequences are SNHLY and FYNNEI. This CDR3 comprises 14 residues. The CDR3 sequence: CASSFGQGIQPQHF. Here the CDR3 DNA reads TGTGCCAGCAGTTTCGGACAGGGGATTCAGCCCCAGCATTTT.

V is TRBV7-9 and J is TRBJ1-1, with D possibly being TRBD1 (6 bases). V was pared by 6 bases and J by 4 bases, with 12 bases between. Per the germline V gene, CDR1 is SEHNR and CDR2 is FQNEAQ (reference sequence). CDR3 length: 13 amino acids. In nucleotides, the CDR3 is TGTGCCAGCAGGCCAGGGGTGAGCACTGAAGCTTTCTTT. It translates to CASRPGVSTEAFF.

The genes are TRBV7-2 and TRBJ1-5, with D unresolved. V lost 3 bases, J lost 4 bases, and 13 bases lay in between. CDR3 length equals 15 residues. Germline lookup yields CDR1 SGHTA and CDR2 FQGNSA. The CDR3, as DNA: TGTGCCAGCAGCTTGTCCCAGGATCTTAATCAGCCCCAGCATTTT. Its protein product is CASSLSQDLNQPQHF.

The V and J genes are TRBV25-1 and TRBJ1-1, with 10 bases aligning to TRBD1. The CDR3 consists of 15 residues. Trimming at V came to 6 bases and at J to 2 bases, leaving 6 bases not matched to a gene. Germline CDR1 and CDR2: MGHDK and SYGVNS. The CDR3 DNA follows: TGTGCCAGCAGAGGGACAGGGGTTTTCAACACTGAAGCTTTCTTT. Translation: CASRGTGVFNTEAFF.

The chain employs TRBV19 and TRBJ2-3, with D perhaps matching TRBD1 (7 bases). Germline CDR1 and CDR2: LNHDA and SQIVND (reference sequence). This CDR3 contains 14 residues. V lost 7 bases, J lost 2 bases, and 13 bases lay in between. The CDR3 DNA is TGTGCCAGTAAGGGGGCGGGGCCCACAGATACGCAGTATTTT. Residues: CASKGAGPTDTQYF.

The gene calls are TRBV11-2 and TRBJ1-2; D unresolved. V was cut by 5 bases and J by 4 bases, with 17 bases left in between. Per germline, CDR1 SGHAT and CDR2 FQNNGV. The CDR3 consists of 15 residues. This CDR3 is CASSGLRREGYGYTF. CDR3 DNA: TGTGCCAGCAGCGGTCTCCGAAGGGAGGGCTATGGCTACACCTTC.

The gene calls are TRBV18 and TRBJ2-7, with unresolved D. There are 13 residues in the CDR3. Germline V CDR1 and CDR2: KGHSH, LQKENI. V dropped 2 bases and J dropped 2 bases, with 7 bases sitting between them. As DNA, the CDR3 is TGTGCCAGCTCACCAGGGCTAACCTACGAGCAGTACGTC. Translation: CASSPGLTYEQYV.

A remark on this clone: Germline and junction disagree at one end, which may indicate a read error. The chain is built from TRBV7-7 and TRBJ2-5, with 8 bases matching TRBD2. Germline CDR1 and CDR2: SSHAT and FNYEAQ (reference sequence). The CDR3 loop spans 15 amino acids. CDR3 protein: CASSPRLAWEETQYF. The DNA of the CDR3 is TGTGCTAGCAGCCCTCGACTAGCGTGGGAGGAGACCCAGTACTTC.

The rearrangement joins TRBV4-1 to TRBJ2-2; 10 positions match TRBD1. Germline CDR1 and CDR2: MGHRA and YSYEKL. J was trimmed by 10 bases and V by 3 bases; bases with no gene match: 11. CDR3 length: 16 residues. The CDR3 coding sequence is TGCGCCAGCAGCCAGCGACCGGGGACAGGGGTTGAGGAGCTGTTTTTT. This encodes CASSQRPGTGVEELFF.

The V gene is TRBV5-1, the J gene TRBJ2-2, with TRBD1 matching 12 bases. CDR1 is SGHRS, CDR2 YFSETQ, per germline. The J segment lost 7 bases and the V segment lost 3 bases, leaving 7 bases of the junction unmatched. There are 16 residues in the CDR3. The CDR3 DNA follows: TGCGCCAGCAGCTGGACCGGGACAGGGGGCGGCGGGGAGCTGTTTTTT. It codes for CASSWTGTGGGGELFF.

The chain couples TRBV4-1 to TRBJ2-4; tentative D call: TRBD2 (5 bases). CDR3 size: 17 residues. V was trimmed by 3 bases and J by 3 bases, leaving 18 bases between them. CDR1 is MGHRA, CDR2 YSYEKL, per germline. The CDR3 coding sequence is TGCGCCAGCAGCCATCTCGGACTTTCGCCTGACAAAAACATTCAGTACTTC. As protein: CASSHLGLSPDKNIQYF.

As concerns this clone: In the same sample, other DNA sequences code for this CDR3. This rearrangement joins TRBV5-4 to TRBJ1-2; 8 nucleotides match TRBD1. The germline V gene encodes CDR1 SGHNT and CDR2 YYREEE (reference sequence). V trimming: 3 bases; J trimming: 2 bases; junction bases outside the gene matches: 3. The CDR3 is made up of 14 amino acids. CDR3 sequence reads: CASSSRTGNYGYTF. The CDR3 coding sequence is TGTGCCAGCAGCTCCAGGACAGGGAACTATGGCTACACCTTC.

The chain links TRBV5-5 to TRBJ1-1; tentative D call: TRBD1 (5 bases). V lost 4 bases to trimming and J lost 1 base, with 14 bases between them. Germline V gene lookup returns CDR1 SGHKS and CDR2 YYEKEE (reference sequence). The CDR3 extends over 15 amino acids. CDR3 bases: TGTGCCAGCAGCCCTTCGACAGCCCGGAACACTGAAGCTTTCTTT. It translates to CASSPSTARNTEAFF.

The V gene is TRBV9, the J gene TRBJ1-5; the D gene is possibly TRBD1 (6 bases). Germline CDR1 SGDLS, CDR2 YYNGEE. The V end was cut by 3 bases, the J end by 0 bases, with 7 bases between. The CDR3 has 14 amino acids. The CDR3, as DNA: TGTGCCAGCAGCGACAGGGATAGCAATCAGCCCCAGCATTTT. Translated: CASSDRDSNQPQHF.

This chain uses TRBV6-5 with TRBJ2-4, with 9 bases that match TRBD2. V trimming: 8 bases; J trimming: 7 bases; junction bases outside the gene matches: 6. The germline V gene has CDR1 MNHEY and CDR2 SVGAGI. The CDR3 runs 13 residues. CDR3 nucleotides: TGTGCCAGCTTGGGACTAGCCTGGAACATTCAGTACTTC. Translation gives CASLGLAWNIQYF.

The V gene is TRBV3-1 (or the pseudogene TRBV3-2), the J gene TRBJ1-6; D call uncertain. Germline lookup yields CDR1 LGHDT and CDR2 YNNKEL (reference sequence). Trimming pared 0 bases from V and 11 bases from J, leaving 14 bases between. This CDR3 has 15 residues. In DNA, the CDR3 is TGTGCCAGCAGCCAAGAGGTTCGGGGAATTGCACCCCTCCACTTT. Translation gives CASSQEVRGIAPLHF.

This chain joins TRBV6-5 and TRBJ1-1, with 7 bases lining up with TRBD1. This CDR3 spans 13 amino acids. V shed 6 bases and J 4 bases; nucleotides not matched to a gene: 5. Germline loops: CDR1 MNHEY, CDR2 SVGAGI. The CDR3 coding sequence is TGTGCCAGCAGCGCCCCAGGGGGCACTGAAGCTTTCTTT. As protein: CASSAPGGTEAFF.

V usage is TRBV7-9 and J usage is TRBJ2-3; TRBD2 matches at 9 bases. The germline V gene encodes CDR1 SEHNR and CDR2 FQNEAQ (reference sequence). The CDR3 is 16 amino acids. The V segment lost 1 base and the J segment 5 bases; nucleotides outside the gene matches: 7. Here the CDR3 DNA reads TGTGCCAGCAGCTTAGAAGGCGGGGGGGCGAGAGATACGCAGTATTTT. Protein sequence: CASSLEGGGARDTQYF.

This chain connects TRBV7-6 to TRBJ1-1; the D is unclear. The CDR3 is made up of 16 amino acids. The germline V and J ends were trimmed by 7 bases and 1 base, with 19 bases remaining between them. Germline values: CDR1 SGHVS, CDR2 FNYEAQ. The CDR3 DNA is TGTGCCAGCATCCCGGTCCTAGATTCGGCGAACACTGAAGCTTTCTTT. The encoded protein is CASIPVLDSANTEAFF.

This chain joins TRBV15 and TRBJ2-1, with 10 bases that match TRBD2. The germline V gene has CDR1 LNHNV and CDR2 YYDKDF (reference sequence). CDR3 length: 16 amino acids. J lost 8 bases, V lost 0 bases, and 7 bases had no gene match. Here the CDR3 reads CATSRDLAGAGDEQFF. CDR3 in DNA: TGTGCCACCAGCAGAGATCTAGCGGGGGCGGGGGATGAGCAGTTCTTC.

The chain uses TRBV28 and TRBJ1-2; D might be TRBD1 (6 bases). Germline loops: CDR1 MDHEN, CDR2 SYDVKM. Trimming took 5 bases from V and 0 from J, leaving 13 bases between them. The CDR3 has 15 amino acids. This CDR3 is CASSDTGIANYGYTF. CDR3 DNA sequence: TGTGCCAGCAGTGACACAGGGATAGCTAACTATGGCTACACCTTC.

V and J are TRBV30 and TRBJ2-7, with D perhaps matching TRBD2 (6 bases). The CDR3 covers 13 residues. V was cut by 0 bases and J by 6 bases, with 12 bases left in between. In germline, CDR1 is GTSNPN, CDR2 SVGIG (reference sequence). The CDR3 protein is CAWSVGRMGEQYV. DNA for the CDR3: TGTGCCTGGAGTGTAGGGAGGATGGGCGAGCAGTACGTC.

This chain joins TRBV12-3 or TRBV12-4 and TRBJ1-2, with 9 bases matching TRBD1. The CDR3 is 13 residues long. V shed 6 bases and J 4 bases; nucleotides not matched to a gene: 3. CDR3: CASSQGQGYGYTF. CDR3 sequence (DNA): TGTGCCAGCAGCCAGGGACAGGGCTATGGCTACACCTTC.

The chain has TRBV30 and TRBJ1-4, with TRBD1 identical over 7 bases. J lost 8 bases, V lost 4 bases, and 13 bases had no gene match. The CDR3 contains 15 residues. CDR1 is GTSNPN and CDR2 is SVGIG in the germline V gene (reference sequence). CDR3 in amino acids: CAWKNSGQFKEKLFF. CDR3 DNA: TGTGCCTGGAAAAACTCGGGACAGTTTAAGGAAAAACTGTTTTTT.

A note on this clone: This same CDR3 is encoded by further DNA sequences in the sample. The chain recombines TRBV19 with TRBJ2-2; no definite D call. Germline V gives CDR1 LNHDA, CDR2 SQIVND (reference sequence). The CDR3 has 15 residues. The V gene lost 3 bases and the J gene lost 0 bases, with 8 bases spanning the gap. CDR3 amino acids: CASSISAANTGELFF. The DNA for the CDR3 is TGTGCCAGTAGTATCTCCGCGGCGAACACCGGGGAGCTGTTTTTT.

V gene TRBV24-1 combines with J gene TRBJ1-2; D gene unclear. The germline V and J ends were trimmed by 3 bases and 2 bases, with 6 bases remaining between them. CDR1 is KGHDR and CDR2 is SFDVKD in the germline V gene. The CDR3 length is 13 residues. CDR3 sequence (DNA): TGTGCCACCAGTGATAAACAGAACTATGGCTACACCTTC. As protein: CATSDKQNYGYTF.

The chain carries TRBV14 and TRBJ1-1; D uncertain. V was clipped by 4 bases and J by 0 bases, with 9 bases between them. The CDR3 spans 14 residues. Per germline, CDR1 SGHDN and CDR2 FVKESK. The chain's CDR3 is CASSLLGVNTEAFF. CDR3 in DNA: TGTGCCAGCAGCCTTCTCGGTGTGAACACTGAAGCTTTCTTT.